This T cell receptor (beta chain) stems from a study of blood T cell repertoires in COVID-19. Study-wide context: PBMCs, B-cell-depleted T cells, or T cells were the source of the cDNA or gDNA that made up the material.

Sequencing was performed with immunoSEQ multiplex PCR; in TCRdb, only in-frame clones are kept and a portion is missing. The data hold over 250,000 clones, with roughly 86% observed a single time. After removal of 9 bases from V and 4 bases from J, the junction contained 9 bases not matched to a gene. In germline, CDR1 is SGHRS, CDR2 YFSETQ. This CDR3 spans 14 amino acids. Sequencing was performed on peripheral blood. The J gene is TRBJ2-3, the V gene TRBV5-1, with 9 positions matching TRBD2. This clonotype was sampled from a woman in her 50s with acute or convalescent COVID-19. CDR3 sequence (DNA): TGCGCCACCTTTAGCGGGAGTGTCGCAGATACGCAGTATTTT. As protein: CATFSGSVADTQYF.